The TCR beta chain under discussion was sequenced for a study of blood T cell repertoires in COVID-19. Whole-study context: Sites across the United States, Italy and Spain contributed samples from acute and convalescent COVID-19. The analysed material was cDNA or gDNA that came from T cells, B-cell-depleted T cells, or PBMCs.

Sequencing used immunoSEQ multiplex PCR; TCRdb keeps in-frame clones, though not all of them. Among around 92,000 clones listed, more than 80% were seen once. The sequence derives from a woman over 75 with acute or convalescent COVID-19. Sequencing was performed on peripheral blood.

CDR3: CASSLERLNSGNTIYF. Written as DNA, the CDR3 is TGTGCCAGCAGCTTGGAGCGCCTGAACTCTGGAAACACCATATATTTT. This chain joins TRBV5-8 and TRBJ1-3; D gene ambiguous. The CDR3 sequence is 16 residues long. CDR1 is SGHTS, CDR2 YDEGEE, per germline. V shed 0 bases and J shed 0 bases, with 10 bases lying between them.